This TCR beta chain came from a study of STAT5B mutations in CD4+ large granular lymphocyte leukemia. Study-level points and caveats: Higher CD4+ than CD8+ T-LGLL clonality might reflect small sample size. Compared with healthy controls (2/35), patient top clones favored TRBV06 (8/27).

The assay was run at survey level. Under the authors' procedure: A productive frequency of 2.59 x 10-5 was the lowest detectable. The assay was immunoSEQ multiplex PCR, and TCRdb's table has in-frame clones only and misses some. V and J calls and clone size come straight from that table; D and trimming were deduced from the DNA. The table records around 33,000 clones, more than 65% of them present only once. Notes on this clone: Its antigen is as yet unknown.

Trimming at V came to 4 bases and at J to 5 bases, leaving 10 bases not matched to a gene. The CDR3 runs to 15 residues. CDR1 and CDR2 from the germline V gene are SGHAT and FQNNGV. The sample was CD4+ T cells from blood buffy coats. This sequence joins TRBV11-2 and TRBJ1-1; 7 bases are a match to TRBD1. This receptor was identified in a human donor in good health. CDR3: CASSSEGQVKTEAFF. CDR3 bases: TGTGCCAGCAGCTCAGAAGGACAGGTTAAGACTGAAGCTTTCTTT.